The 20 T cell receptor beta chains below were found in one sample sequenced in a study of control samples from healthy donors and cancer patients. Sequencing was performed with immunoSEQ multiplex PCR; in TCRdb, only in-frame clones are kept and a portion is missing. Of 150,000 or so clones listed, 70% to 90% are singletons. Sequenced material: blood. The receptor source for this set is a man younger than 45 in good health.

V gene TRBV10-3 combines with J gene TRBJ2-3; the match to TRBD2 covers 7 bases. This CDR3 has 15 amino acids. Germline trimming cut 4 bases from V and 3 bases from J; bases unmatched to any gene: 7. The germline gives CDR1 ENHRY, CDR2 SYGVKD. DNA of the CDR3: TGTGCCATCAGTGCCCAGCGGGAAGGTACAGATACGCAGTATTTT. Encoded protein: CAISAQREGTDTQYF.

This chain joins TRBV10-3 and TRBJ1-5, with D possibly matching TRBD1 (5 bases). The CDR3 has 15 amino acids. Deletions cut 5 bases from V and 2 bases from J, with 13 bases between. Germline V lookup: CDR1 ENHRY, CDR2 SYGVKD. DNA of the CDR3: TGTGCCATCAGTAAGGGACTCACCGGCAATCAGCCCCAGCATTTT. As protein: CAISKGLTGNQPQHF.

The rearrangement joins TRBV5-6 to TRBJ2-1, with 7 bases matching TRBD2. V was pared by 2 bases and J by 9 bases, with 20 bases of the junction left unmatched. CDR3 length: 18 amino acids. The germline V gene encodes CDR1 SGHDT and CDR2 YYEEEE. CDR3 protein: CASSFLGGGVAEKGEQFF. As DNA, the CDR3 is TGTGCCAGCAGCTTTCTGGGGGGAGGGGTTGCCGAAAAGGGTGAGCAGTTCTTC.

For this clone: Other nucleotide sequences from this sample produce the same CDR3. The J gene is TRBJ2-5, the V gene TRBV3-1 (or the pseudogene TRBV3-2); maybe TRBD1 (7 bases). Trimming removed 8 bases at V and 0 bases at J, with 22 bases between. Germline V CDR1 and CDR2: LGHDT, YNNKEL (reference sequence). This CDR3 is built from 17 residues. CDR3 sequence (DNA): TGTGCCAGCGGAGGGGGCGGAAGCTCGGGGTACCAAGAGACCCAGTACTTC. It translates to CASGGGGSSGYQETQYF.

Ten or more counts support this clone. The CDR3 reads CASSRDGFFEAFF. CDR3 coding DNA: TGCGCCAGCAGTCGGGACGGATTCTTTGAAGCTTTCTTT. The chain recombines TRBV5-1 with TRBJ1-1; D may be TRBD1 (5 bases). Per germline, CDR1 SGHRS and CDR2 YFSETQ. The CDR3 totals 13 residues. V was clipped by 5 bases and J by 7 bases, with 15 bases between them. The full variable domain, completed using reference TRBV5-1 and TRBJ1-1, is KAGVTQTPRYLIKTRGQQVTLSCSPISGHRSVSWYQQTPGQGLQFLFEYFSETQRNKGNFPGRFSGRQFSNSRSEMNVSTLELGDSALYLCASSRDGFFEAFFGQGTRLTVV.

This sequence joins TRBV7-8 and TRBJ1-5; D is perhaps TRBD1 (5 bases). The CDR3 extends over 15 amino acids. Per germline, CDR1 SGHVS and CDR2 FQNEAQ. V was cut by 4 bases and J by 1 base, with 11 bases left in between. CDR3 protein: CASSYRRDSNQPQHF. In DNA form, the CDR3 reads TGTGCCAGCAGCTACCGCCGGGACAGCAATCAGCCCCAGCATTTT.

V and J are TRBV24-1 and TRBJ2-1; no reliable D call. The CDR3 spans 14 residues. Between the trimmed V and J ends, which lost 5 bases and 0 bases, there was a span of 7 bases. Germline CDR1 KGHDR, CDR2 SFDVKD. CDR3 in DNA: TGTGCCACCAGTGGTGGACCCTCCTACAATGAGCAGTTCTTC. This translates into CATSGGPSYNEQFF.

The chain recombines TRBV28 with TRBJ1-1; D perhaps matches TRBD1 (6 bases). The CDR3 is 14 amino acids. Trimming removed 7 bases at V and 2 bases at J, with 14 bases between. Germline CDR1 MDHEN, CDR2 SYDVKM. The CDR3 nucleotides are TGTGCCAGCAATAAGGACAGCGGTAACACTGAAGCTTTCTTT. This encodes CASNKDSGNTEAFF.

This sequence joins TRBV6-5 and TRBJ2-1; no reliable D call. The length of the CDR3 is 15 residues. CDR1 and CDR2 from the germline V gene are MNHEY and SVGAGI. V dropped 0 bases and J dropped 0 bases, with 6 bases sitting between them. The CDR3 sequence is CASSYSGSSYNEQFF. The DNA for the CDR3 is TGTGCCAGCAGTTACTCCGGTTCCTCCTACAATGAGCAGTTCTTC.

The chain combines TRBV7-2 with TRBJ2-3; D gene ambiguous. Looked up from germline, CDR1 is SGHTA and CDR2 is FQGNSA. V was shortened by 5 bases and J by 3 bases, with 9 bases between the two germline ends. The CDR3 spans 13 residues. The CDR3 sequence is CASSHRTTDTQYF. The CDR3 DNA is TGTGCCAGCAGCCATAGGACGACAGATACGCAGTATTTT.

In nucleotides, the CDR3 is TGTGCCAGCAGCTTAGGAGGGAGTCACGAGGAGACCCAGTACTTC. Its translation is CASSLGGSHEETQYF. The rearrangement links TRBV7-6 to TRBJ2-5; perhaps TRBD2 as D (5 bases). The CDR3 loop spans 15 amino acids. CDR1 and CDR2 from the germline V gene are SGHVS and FNYEAQ. V lost 1 base to trimming and J lost 5 bases, with 14 bases between them.

This chain joins TRBV29-1 and TRBJ1-1; D is undetermined. Trimming took 5 bases from V and 1 from J, leaving 8 bases between them. Per the germline V gene, CDR1 is SQVTM and CDR2 is ANQGSEA. This CDR3 is built from 12 residues. The CDR3 sequence is CSVNTGNTEAFF. In nucleotides, the CDR3 is TGCAGCGTTAACACGGGGAACACTGAAGCTTTCTTT.

The genes are TRBV12-5 and TRBJ2-3, with D perhaps TRBD1 (6 bases). Trimming removed 8 bases from V and 0 bases from J, with 18 bases in between. CDR3 length: 16 residues. From germline, CDR1 is LGHNT and CDR2 FRNRAP. The CDR3 DNA reads TGTGCTAGTTCAACAGGGCTAACTAGTAGCACAGATACGCAGTATTTT. Its protein is CASSTGLTSSTDTQYF. Full variable domain (outside the CDR3, taken from reference TRBV12-5 and TRBJ2-3): DARVTQTPRHKVTEMGQEVTMRCQPILGHNTVFWYRQTMMQGLELLAYFRNRAPLDDSGMPKDRFSAEMPDATLATLKIQPSEPRDSAVYFCASSTGLTSSTDTQYFGPGTRLTVL.

V and J are TRBV7-9 and TRBJ2-1; 7 nucleotides align to TRBD2. CDR1 is SEHNR and CDR2 is FQNEAQ in the germline V gene (reference sequence). The CDR3 spans 13 residues. J gave up 8 bases and V 11 bases, and 12 bases lay outside the gene matches. The CDR3 is CAGGLSAGDEQFF. The CDR3 bases are TGTGCCGGTGGGCTTTCTGCGGGGGATGAGCAGTTCTTC. The variable domain in full, completed from reference TRBV7-9 and TRBJ2-1, reads DTGVSQNPRHKITKRGQNVTFRCDPISEHNRLYWYRQTLGQGPEFLTYFQNEAQLEKSRLLSDRFSAERPKGSFSTLEIQRTEQGDSAMYLCAGGLSAGDEQFFGPGTRLTVL.

The chain links TRBV10-3 to TRBJ2-2; D might be TRBD1 or TRBD2, each matching 6 bases. The length of the CDR3 is 15 residues. Trimming took 3 bases from V and 6 from J, leaving 14 bases between them. The V gene's germline CDR1 is ENHRY and CDR2 SYGVKD. CDR3 DNA: TGTGCCATCAGTGATAGGGGGGCGCTGGCCGGGGAGCTGTTTTTT. This codes for CAISDRGALAGELFF.

V is TRBV7-2 and J is TRBJ1-2, with 7 bases identical to TRBD1. The CDR3 is made up of 13 amino acids. V shed 5 bases and J 5 bases; nucleotides not matched to a gene: 5. The germline gives CDR1 SGHTA, CDR2 FQGNSA. CDR3 protein: CASSPGTAYGYTF. CDR3 in DNA: TGTGCCAGCAGCCCTGGGACAGCGTATGGCTACACCTTC.

The chain couples TRBV19 to TRBJ2-4; TRBD1 aligns across 11 bases. Germline CDR1 and CDR2: LNHDA and SQIVND (reference sequence). Trimming removed 3 bases from V and 8 bases from J; junction bases left unmatched: 6. The CDR3 is made up of 15 amino acids. The CDR3 loop is CASSMTGTGGYIQYF. CDR3 DNA: TGTGCCAGTAGTATGACCGGGACAGGGGGATACATTCAGTACTTC.

The J gene is TRBJ2-2, the V gene TRBV5-1; D gene unclear. Looked up from germline, CDR1 is SGHRS and CDR2 is YFSETQ. The CDR3 covers 15 residues. V was shortened by 8 bases and J by 2 bases, with 16 bases between the two germline ends. CDR3 nucleotides: TGCGCCAGTATGCCCAGAGGCAGTAACACCGGGGAGCTGTTTTTT. It codes for CASMPRGSNTGELFF.

The chain is built from TRBV7-8 and TRBJ2-5, with D tentatively TRBD2 (6 bases). The CDR3 has 17 residues. Trimming shortened V by 6 bases and J by 3 bases, and 23 bases separated the two germline ends. Germline V gene lookup returns CDR1 SGHVS and CDR2 FQNEAQ. CDR3 in DNA: TGTGCCAGCAGACCCCGGGCCGGCGGGGTCCGGAAAGAGACCCAGTACTTC. Translating it yields CASRPRAGGVRKETQYF.

This chain links TRBV7-2 with TRBJ1-4; 8 bases align to TRBD1. V lost 5 bases and J lost 2; bases outside the gene matches: 4. This CDR3 is 15 amino acids long. Germline CDR1 and CDR2: SGHTA and FQGNSA. CDR3 nucleotide sequence: TGTGCCAGCAGCCCAGACAGGGGTACTAATGAAAAACTGTTTTTT. This codes for CASSPDRGTNEKLFF.